This T cell receptor (beta chain) was retrieved from a study of T cell responses to AZD1222 COVID-19 vaccine. Study-wide findings and caveats: Samples come after the peak T cell response, not at day 14.

Method: immunoSEQ multiplex PCR; TCRdb's copy keeps in-frame clones and lacks some. This sample has about 120,000 clones, with approximately 92% found just once. A note on this clone: Antigen specificity is unknown.

This CDR3 region has 15 residues. The germline V gene encodes CDR1 MNHEY and CDR2 SVGAGI. With 5 bases clipped from V and 1 base from J, the junction kept 7 bases outside the gene matches. The sample in question was peripheral blood, obtained on day 0 of AZD1222 vaccination. The chain recombines TRBV6-5 with TRBJ1-1, with 7 bases identical to TRBD1. The sequence was collected from an adult in good health. CDR3 DNA sequence: TGTGCCAGCAGTACAGGGGACAGTTCGAACACTGAAGCTTTCTTT. Residues: CASSTGDSSNTEAFF.